This TCR beta chain came from a study of cytomegalovirus exposure and HLA in healthy donors. Whole-study findings and limits: Later analysis suggested links between common viral pathogens and several top significant clusters. The classifier reportedly diagnosed cytomegalovirus status with high sensitivity and specificity.

Use of 60 Vbeta and 13 Jbeta primers characterized the PCR. How the authors handled the data: A follow-up analysis tallied approximately 85 million unique TCR beta chains, roughly 9.9 million shared. Generated by immunoSEQ multiplex PCR, the TCRdb table keeps only in-frame clones and is missing some. That table gives V, J and clone size, and the DNA gave D and trimming. The repertoire holds 250,000 or so clones, about 80% seen once, with almost 8% in the top ten. The ends lost 7 bases at V and 5 bases at J; junction bases unmatched: 6. Germline V gene sequence: CDR1 SNHLY, CDR2 FYNNEI. The CDR3 runs 15 residues. A remark on this clone: As yet, its antigen is unknown.

This chain joins TRBV2 and TRBJ2-5; TRBD2 matches 14 bases. The specimen sequenced was PBMCs. The receptor's source is a woman aged 60-70 years in good health and CMV-seropositive. The CDR3 region has the DNA TGTGCCAGCACCGGGACTAGCGGGAGTGGCGAGACCCAGTACTTC. This gives the protein CASTGTSGSGETQYF.